This T cell receptor (beta chain) was captured by sequencing in a study of T cells after yellow fever vaccination. Study outcomes and limitations: Abundant bulk-population clonotypes could contaminate the FACS-sorted repertoires.

Ten or more counts support this clonotype. Its antigen remains unknown. The CDR3 sequence is 13 residues long. V was shortened by 3 bases and J by 7 bases, with 12 bases between the two germline ends. For TCR, cDNA came from 5'RACE template switching, which added a universal primer site and UMIs. TCRdb re-analysed the 5' RACE reads in MiXCR, keeping a single row per CDR3 protein. The sample consists of roughly 240,000 distinct CDR3 sequences, around 6.7% of them appearing once. The chain combines TRBV12-3 or TRBV12-4 with TRBJ2-5; D uncertain. This clonotype was obtained from a man younger than 40 who received the YFV17D yellow fever vaccine. Sequences were derived from CD4+ T cells sorted from PBMCs, sampled on the day of the yellow fever booster vaccination. The CDR3 spells CASSFLARVTQYF. The DNA for the CDR3 is TGTGCCAGCAGTTTTCTGGCCCGTGTGACCCAGTACTTC.